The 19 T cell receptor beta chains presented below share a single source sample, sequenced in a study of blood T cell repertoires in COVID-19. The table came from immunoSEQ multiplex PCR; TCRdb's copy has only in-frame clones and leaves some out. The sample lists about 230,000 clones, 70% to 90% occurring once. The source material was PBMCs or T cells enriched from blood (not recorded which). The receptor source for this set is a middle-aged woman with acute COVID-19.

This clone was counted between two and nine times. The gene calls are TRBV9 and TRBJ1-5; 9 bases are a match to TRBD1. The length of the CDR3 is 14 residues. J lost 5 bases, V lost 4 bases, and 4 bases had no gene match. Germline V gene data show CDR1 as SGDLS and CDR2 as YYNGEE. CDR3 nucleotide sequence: TGTGCCAGCAGCCCGGGACAGGGATATCAGCCCCAGCATTTT. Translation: CASSPGQGYQPQHF.

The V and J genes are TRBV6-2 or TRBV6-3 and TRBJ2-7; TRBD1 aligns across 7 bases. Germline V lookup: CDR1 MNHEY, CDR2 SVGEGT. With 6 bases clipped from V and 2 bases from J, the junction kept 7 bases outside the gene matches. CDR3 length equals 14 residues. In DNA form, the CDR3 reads TGTGCCAGCAGCATGAGACAGGGACCCTACGAGCAGTACTTC. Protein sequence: CASSMRQGPYEQYF.

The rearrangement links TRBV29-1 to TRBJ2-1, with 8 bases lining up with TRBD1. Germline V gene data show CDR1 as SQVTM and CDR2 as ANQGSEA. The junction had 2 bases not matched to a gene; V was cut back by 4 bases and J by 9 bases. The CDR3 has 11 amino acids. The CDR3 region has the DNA TGCAGCGTTGGGACAGGGATTGAGCAGTTCTTC. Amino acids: CSVGTGIEQFF.

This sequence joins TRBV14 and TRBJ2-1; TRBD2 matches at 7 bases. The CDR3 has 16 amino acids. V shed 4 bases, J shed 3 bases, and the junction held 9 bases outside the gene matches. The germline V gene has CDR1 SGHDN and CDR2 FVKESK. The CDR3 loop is CASSRGGGDFYNEQFF. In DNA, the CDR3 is TGTGCCAGCAGCCGGGGCGGGGGAGATTTCTACAATGAGCAGTTCTTC.

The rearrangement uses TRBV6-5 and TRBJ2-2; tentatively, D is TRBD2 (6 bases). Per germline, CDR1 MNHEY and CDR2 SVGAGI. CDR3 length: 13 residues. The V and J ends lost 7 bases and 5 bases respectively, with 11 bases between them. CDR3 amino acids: CASIASGTGELFF. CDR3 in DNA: TGTGCCAGCATCGCCAGCGGGACCGGGGAGCTGTTTTTT.

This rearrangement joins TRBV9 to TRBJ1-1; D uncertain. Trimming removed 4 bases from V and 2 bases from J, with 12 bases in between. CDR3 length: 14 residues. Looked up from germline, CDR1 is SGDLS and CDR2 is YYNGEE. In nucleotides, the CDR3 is TGTGCCAGCAGCCCAAGTTCCGGTAACACTGAAGCTTTCTTT. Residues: CASSPSSGNTEAFF.

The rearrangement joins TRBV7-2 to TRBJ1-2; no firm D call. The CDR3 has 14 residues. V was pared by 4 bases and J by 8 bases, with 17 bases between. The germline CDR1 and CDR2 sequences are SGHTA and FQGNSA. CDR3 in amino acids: CASSYDQTRGGYTF. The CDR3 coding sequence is TGTGCCAGCAGCTACGATCAGACACGCGGGGGCTACACCTTC.

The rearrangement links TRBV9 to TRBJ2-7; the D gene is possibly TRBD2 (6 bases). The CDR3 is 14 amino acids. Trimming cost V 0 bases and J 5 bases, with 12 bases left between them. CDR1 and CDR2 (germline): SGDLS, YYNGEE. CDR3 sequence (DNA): TGTGCCAGCAGCGTAGTAGCGGTGGGAAACGAGCAGTACTTC. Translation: CASSVVAVGNEQYF.

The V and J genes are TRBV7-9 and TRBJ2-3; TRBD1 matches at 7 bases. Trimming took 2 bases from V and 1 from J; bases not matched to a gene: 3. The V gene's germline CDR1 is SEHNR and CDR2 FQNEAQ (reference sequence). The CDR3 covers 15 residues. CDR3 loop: CASSLYQGGTDTQYF. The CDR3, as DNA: TGTGCCAGCAGCTTATACCAGGGGGGCACAGATACGCAGTATTTT.

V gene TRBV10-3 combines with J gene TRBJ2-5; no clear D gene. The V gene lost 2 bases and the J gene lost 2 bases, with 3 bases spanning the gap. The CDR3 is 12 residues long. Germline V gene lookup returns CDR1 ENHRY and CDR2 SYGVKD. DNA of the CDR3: TGTGCCATCAGTGAGCTTCAAGAGACCCAGTACTTC. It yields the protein CAISELQETQYF.

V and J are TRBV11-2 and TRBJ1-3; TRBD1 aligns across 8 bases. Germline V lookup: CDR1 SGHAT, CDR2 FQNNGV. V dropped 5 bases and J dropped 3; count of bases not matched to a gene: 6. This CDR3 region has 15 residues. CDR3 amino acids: CASSAGQAIGNTIYF. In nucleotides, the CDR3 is TGTGCCAGCAGCGCGGGACAGGCGATTGGAAACACCATATATTTT.

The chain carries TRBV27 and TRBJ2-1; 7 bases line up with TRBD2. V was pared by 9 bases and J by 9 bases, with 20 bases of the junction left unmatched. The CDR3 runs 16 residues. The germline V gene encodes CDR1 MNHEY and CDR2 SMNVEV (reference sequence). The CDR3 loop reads CASTTKYRSGGAEQFF. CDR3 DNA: TGTGCCAGTACTACAAAATATCGATCGGGGGGAGCTGAGCAGTTCTTC.

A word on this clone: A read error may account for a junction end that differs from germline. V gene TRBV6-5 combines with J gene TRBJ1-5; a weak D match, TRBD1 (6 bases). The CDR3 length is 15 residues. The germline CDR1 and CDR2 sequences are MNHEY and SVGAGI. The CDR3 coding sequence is TGTACCAGCAGGAAACAGGGAATTAGTGATCAGCCCCAGCATTTT. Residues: CTSRKQGISDQPQHF.

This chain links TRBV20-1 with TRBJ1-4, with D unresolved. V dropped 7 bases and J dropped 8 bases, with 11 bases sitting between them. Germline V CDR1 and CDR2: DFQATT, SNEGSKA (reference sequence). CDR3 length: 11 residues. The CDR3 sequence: CSVSGREKLFF. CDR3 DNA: TGCAGTGTTAGTGGGAGAGAAAAACTGTTTTTT.

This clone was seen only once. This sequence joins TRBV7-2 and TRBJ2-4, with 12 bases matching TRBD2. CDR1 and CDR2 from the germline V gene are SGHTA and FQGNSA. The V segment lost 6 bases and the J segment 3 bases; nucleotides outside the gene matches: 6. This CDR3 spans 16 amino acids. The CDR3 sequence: CASRATSGGGKNIQYF. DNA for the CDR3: TGTGCCAGCAGGGCGACTAGCGGGGGCGGCAAAAACATTCAGTACTTC.

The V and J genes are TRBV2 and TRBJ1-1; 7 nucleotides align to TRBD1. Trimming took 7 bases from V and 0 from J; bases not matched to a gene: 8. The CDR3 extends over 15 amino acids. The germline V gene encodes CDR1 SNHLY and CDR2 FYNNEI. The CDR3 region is CASMGGGQMNTEAFF. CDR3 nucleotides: TGTGCCAGCATGGGTGGGGGACAGATGAACACTGAAGCTTTCTTT.

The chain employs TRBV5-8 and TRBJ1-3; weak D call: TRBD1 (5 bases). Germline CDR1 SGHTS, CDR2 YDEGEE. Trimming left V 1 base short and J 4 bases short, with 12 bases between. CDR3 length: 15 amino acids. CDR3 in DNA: TGTGCCAGCAGCTTGATAGGGGCGCCAGGAAACACCATATATTTT. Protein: CASSLIGAPGNTIYF.

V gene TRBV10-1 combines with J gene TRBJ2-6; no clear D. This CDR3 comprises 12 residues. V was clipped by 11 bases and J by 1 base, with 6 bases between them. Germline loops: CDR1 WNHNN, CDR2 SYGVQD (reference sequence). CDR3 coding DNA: TGCGCCGTCCAATCTGGGGCCAACGTCCTGACTTTC. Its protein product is CAVQSGANVLTF.

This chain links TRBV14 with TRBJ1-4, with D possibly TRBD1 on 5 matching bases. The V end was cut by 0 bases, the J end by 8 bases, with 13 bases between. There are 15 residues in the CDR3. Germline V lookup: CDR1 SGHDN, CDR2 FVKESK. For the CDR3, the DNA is TGTGCCAGCAGCCAAGAGACGGGGGGAGGAGAAAAACTGTTTTTT. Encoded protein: CASSQETGGGEKLFF.